The rows below give T cell receptor beta chains drawn from one sample of a study of graft-versus-host responses after intestinal transplantation. These receptors are not linked to any known antigen. Sequencing used immunoSEQ multiplex PCR; TCRdb keeps in-frame clones, though not all of them. The sample records tens of thousands of clones, over 90% being singletons. The sample consisted of unstimulated CD4+ T cells sorted from spleen or lymph node cells, taken before transplant. All receptors come from a human donor who was the organ donor for an intestinal transplant. The CDR3 runs from the conserved cysteine through the conserved F or W. A D gene is named only where the DNA matches it firmly. Some rows have no size entry. The others give once, few or many, or a class for an expanded clone.

TRBD1 TRBJ2-4 NA TRBV7-2 TGTGCCAGCAGCCCGTGGGGACAGGGGTTAAATATTGGCAAAAACATTCAGTACTTC CASSPWGQGLNIGKNIQYF
TRBD2 TRBJ2-3 NA TRBV7-3 TGTGCCAGCAGCAGCCTTGGGCGGGGGATGGGAGATACGCAGTATTTT CASSSLGRGMGDTQYF
NA TRBJ1-1 once TRBV4-3 TGCGCCAGCAGCCGTGAGGTTTGGACTGAAGCTTTCTTT CASSREVWTEAFF
TRBD2 TRBJ2-5 NA TRBV6-6 TGTGCCAGCAGGGCCCGGACTAGCGGACAAGAGACCCAGTACTTC CASRARTSGQETQYF
NA TRBJ1-2 NA TRBV27 TGTGCCAGCAGTTTAAAGGGTAGGGGCTTTAACTATGGCTACACCTTC CASSLKGRGFNYGYTF
NA TRBJ2-7 NA TRBV18 TGTGCCAGCTCACCAGAGCTGCGCGGTCGCTTGTCTCTGAGGGGAAACTCCTACGAGCAGTACTTC CASSPELRGRLSLRGNSYEQYF
NA TRBJ2-1 NA TRBV20-1 TGCAGTGCTAGCAAATACAATGAGCAGTTCTTC CSASKYNEQFF
NA TRBJ2-2 NA TRBV7-3 TGTGCCAGCAGCTTAACTAGGCAGGGAAGGACCGGGGAGCTGTTTTTT CASSLTRQGRTGELFF
TRBD2 TRBJ2-3 NA TRBV28 TGTGCCAGCAGTATCTTGCCCGGGACTAGCGGGGGGGCGACAGATACGCAGTATTTT CASSILPGTSGGATDTQYF
TRBD1 TRBJ1-1 NA TRBV18 TGTGCCAGCTCACCACCGGGTTCAGGGGGGCTGAACACTGAAGCTTTCTTT CASSPPGSGGLNTEAFF
NA TRBJ1-5 NA TRBV19 TGTGCCAGTAGCCCCCGGGACAACAATCAGCCCCAGCATTTT CASSPRDNNQPQHF
TRBD1 TRBJ1-1 NA TRBV9 TGTGCCAGCAGCTCCGACAGGGGGGGCACTGAAGCTTTCTTT CASSSDRGGTEAFF
TRBD1 TRBJ1-5 once TRBV19 TGTGCCAGCCGAGAACTCCAGGGGGCGGTTCAGCCCCAGCATTTT CASRELQGAVQPQHF
NA TRBJ2-3 once TRBV5-4 TGTGCCAGCAGCGCATACTCCACAGATACGCAGTATTTT CASSAYSTDTQYF
TRBD1 TRBJ1-5 NA TRBV6-5 TGTGCCAGCAGTCGCGACAGGGCCAATCAGCCCCAGCATTTT CASSRDRANQPQHF
NA TRBJ2-2 NA TRBV6-5 TGTGCCAGCAGAATCCAGTCCCTGAACACCGGGGAGCTGTTTTTT CASRIQSLNTGELFF